One sample yielded the 17 T cell receptor beta chains listed below, sequenced in a study of blood T cell repertoires in COVID-19. The data were produced by immunoSEQ multiplex PCR, yet TCRdb's version contains in-frame clones alone and is incomplete. The sample records some 370,000 clones, around 87% being singletons. Sequencing input: peripheral blood. These receptor sequences come from a man aged 18 to 35 with active or convalescent COVID-19.

V gene TRBV19 combines with J gene TRBJ1-1; TRBD1 matches at 7 bases. This CDR3 contains 15 residues. The junction had 2 bases not matched to a gene; V was cut back by 1 base and J by 0 bases. Germline V gene sequence: CDR1 LNHDA, CDR2 SQIVND (reference sequence). The CDR3 loop reads CASSIGGTVNTEAFF. CDR3 nucleotides: TGTGCCAGTAGTATAGGGGGGACAGTGAACACTGAAGCTTTCTTT.

This sequence joins TRBV4-3 and TRBJ2-3; D is perhaps TRBD2 (5 bases). CDR3 length equals 14 residues. Per the germline V gene, CDR1 is LGHNA and CDR2 is YSLEER. V lost 2 bases, J lost 8 bases, and 14 bases lay in between. In nucleotides, the CDR3 is TGCGCCAGCAGCCAACTTGGACCCGAGGGTACGCAGTATTTT. Its protein is CASSQLGPEGTQYF.

The chain carries TRBV19 and TRBJ2-1; 11 nucleotides line up with TRBD2. J gave up 4 bases and V 5 bases, and 4 bases lay outside the gene matches. CDR3 length: 15 amino acids. Germline V lookup: CDR1 LNHDA, CDR2 SQIVND (reference sequence). The chain's CDR3 is CASSLGLADYNEQFF. The CDR3 region has the DNA TGTGCCAGTAGTTTGGGACTAGCGGATTACAATGAGCAGTTCTTC.

The gene calls are TRBV2 and TRBJ1-1; no firm D call. Deletions cut 2 bases from V and 1 base from J, with 11 bases between. In germline, CDR1 is SNHLY, CDR2 FYNNEI. This CDR3 has 15 amino acids. The CDR3 DNA reads TGTGCCAGCAGTGAATCTCGTCTGTGGAACACTGAAGCTTTCTTT. Its protein product is CASSESRLWNTEAFF.

The V call is TRBV4-2, the J call TRBJ1-2, with D possibly TRBD1 on 5 matching bases. The V end lost 6 bases, the J end lost 7 bases, and 15 bases lay between the germline ends. Germline V gene data show CDR1 as LGHNA and CDR2 as YNFKEQ. The CDR3 has 13 amino acids. The CDR3 sequence is CASSQLRAIGYTF. The CDR3 DNA reads TGTGCCAGCAGTCAGCTCAGGGCGATTGGCTACACCTTC.

The chain links TRBV7-3 to TRBJ2-2; 8 bases fit TRBD1. J gave up 7 bases and V 5 bases, and 6 bases lay outside the gene matches. CDR1 is SGHTA, CDR2 FQGTGA, per germline. The CDR3 has 14 amino acids. CDR3 in amino acids: CASSTRQGYGELFF. The CDR3 DNA follows: TGTGCCAGCAGCACCCGACAGGGGTACGGGGAGCTGTTTTTT.

CDR3 sequence (DNA): TGTGCCAGCAGTTATAGGGTCGGGGGGCAAGGAACTGAAGCTTTCTTT. Translating gives CASSYRVGGQGTEAFF. V gene TRBV6-2 or TRBV6-3 combines with J gene TRBJ1-1, with D maybe TRBD1 (6 bases). Per germline, CDR1 MNHEY and CDR2 SVGEGT. Trimming pared 3 bases from V and 5 bases from J, leaving 19 bases between. CDR3 length: 16 residues.

The chain has TRBV18 and TRBJ2-3; maybe TRBD2 (5 bases). Trimming took 6 bases from V and 4 from J, leaving 17 bases between them. The CDR3 extends over 15 amino acids. Germline values: CDR1 KGHSH, CDR2 LQKENI. As DNA, the CDR3 is TGTGCCAGCTCTCCCTTTAGCGACGGGTCAGATACGCAGTATTTT. This codes for CASSPFSDGSDTQYF.

The CDR3 region has the DNA TGTGCCAGCAGCTTATCAGGGAACTATGGCTACACCTTC. Encoded protein: CASSLSGNYGYTF. The genes are TRBV11-1 and TRBJ1-2; the D gene is possibly TRBD1 (5 bases). Germline CDR1 reads SGHAT; CDR2 reads FQDESV (reference sequence). Trimming shortened V by 2 bases and J by 2 bases, and 6 bases separated the two germline ends. There are 13 residues in the CDR3.

With regard to this clone: The junction differs from germline at one of its ends, possibly a read error. The gene calls are TRBV13 and TRBJ2-4; D might be TRBD2 (6 bases). This CDR3 contains 14 residues. Germline V lookup: CDR1 PRHDT, CDR2 FYEKMQ (reference sequence). The DNA of the CDR3 is TGTGCCAGCAGTCCGGGCGGGGCAAAAACCATTCAGTACTTC. Protein: CASSPGGAKTIQYF.

The chain recombines TRBV5-4 with TRBJ1-3; no reliable D call. V was shortened by 5 bases and J by 0 bases, with 9 bases between the two germline ends. The germline CDR1 and CDR2 sequences are SGHNT and YYREEE (reference sequence). The CDR3 is 14 amino acids. The CDR3 nucleotides read TGTGCCAGCAGTGCAGAATACTCTGGAAACACCATATATTTT. Amino acid sequence: CASSAEYSGNTIYF.

This chain joins TRBV6-6 and TRBJ1-1, with unresolved D. This CDR3 has 11 amino acids. Trimming shortened V by 5 bases and J by 2 bases, and 3 bases separated the two germline ends. The germline gives CDR1 MNHNY, CDR2 SVGAGI (reference sequence). CDR3 in amino acids: CASSTNTEAFF. The CDR3, as DNA: TGTGCCAGCAGTACTAACACTGAAGCTTTCTTT.

The chain joins TRBV11-2 to TRBJ2-7; a possible D gene is TRBD2 (5 bases). V was pared by 5 bases and J by 3 bases, with 14 bases between. The CDR3 runs to 14 residues. In germline, CDR1 is SGHAT, CDR2 FQNNGV. The CDR3 region has the DNA TGTGCCAGCAGCCGCGGACTTACTGACTACGAGCAGTACTTC. It is translated as CASSRGLTDYEQYF.

The J gene is TRBJ2-7, the V gene TRBV4-3; TRBD2 might be the D (6 bases). Germline V lookup: CDR1 LGHNA, CDR2 YSLEER. V was clipped by 2 bases and J by 3 bases, with 20 bases between them. The length of the CDR3 is 17 residues. DNA of the CDR3: TGCGCCAGCAGCCAATCCGGGGCAGCAGGGACTTTCTACGAGCAGTACTTC. Protein sequence: CASSQSGAAGTFYEQYF.

This clone was observed a single time. This rearrangement joins TRBV11-2 to TRBJ2-7, with 11 nucleotides matching TRBD2. Germline V gives CDR1 SGHAT, CDR2 FQNNGV. The trim removed 2 bases at V and 5 bases at J, leaving 8 bases unmatched. The CDR3 runs 16 residues. The CDR3 nucleotides are TGTGCCAGCAGCTTATTGGCGGGACTAGCGGTTGACGAGCAGTACTTC. As protein: CASSLLAGLAVDEQYF.

The count of this clone is one. The V call is TRBV7-6, the J call TRBJ1-1; TRBD1 matches 9 bases. The germline gives CDR1 SGHVS, CDR2 FNYEAQ. J was trimmed by 4 bases and V by 5 bases; bases with no gene match: 11. This CDR3 spans 16 amino acids. The DNA for the CDR3 is TGTGCCAGCAGCCAAAACCCGGGACAGGGAGGCACTGAAGCTTTCTTT. Encoded protein: CASSQNPGQGGTEAFF.

The chain carries TRBV6-5 and TRBJ1-5, with TRBD1 matching over 8 bases. After removal of 6 bases from V and 6 bases from J, the junction contained 7 bases not matched to a gene. The CDR3 runs to 14 residues. Germline values: CDR1 MNHEY, CDR2 SVGAGI. DNA for the CDR3: TGTGCCAGCAGCCGGACAGGGACGGGTCAGCCCCAGCATTTT. Encoded protein: CASSRTGTGQPQHF.